One sample yielded the 18 T cell receptor beta chains listed below, sequenced in a study of blood T cell repertoires in COVID-19. Assay: immunoSEQ multiplex PCR; the TCRdb copy retains only in-frame clones and omits some. The table shows 130,000 to 150,000 clones, with 84% occurring only once. Material for sequencing was peripheral blood. The source is a woman between 45 and 65 years old in a cohort sampled during active or convalescent COVID-19.

The J gene is TRBJ2-7, the V gene TRBV5-4, with TRBD1 identical over 7 bases. This CDR3 contains 14 residues. Germline CDR1 SGHNT, CDR2 YYREEE (reference sequence). J lost 1 base, V lost 2 bases, and 3 bases had no gene match. The CDR3 DNA reads as TGTGCCAGCAGCTTCGACAGGGCTTCCTACGAGCAGTACTTC. Translated: CASSFDRASYEQYF.

The table lists this clone with a few counts. The rearrangement links TRBV11-3 to TRBJ2-1; the match to TRBD1 covers 9 bases. This CDR3 comprises 15 residues. The germline gives CDR1 SGHNT, CDR2 YENEEA. V lost 4 bases, J lost 9 bases, and 10 bases stayed unmatched. This chain's CDR3 is CASSSLGQGAAEQFF. In DNA, the CDR3 is TGTGCCAGCAGCTCGTTGGGACAGGGAGCCGCTGAGCAGTTCTTC.

Written as DNA, the CDR3 is TGTGCCAGCAGCCACGAATATCCTAGGGGGCGGAACCACGAGCAGTACTTC. This codes for CASSHEYPRGRNHEQYF. The chain carries TRBV3-1 (or the pseudogene TRBV3-2) and TRBJ2-7, with 7 bases fitting TRBD1. Trimming removed 3 bases from V and 5 bases from J; junction bases left unmatched: 16. Germline loops: CDR1 LGHDT, CDR2 YNNKEL (reference sequence). There are 17 residues in the CDR3.

This clone occurred once. The chain combines TRBV18 with TRBJ2-5; possible D gene TRBD1, 5 bases. The V gene lost 3 bases and the J gene lost 4 bases, with 9 bases spanning the gap. This CDR3 spans 13 amino acids. Germline values: CDR1 KGHSH, CDR2 LQKENI. The CDR3 spells CASSPRGGETQYF. CDR3 bases: TGTGCCAGCTCACCTAGGGGCGGAGAGACCCAGTACTTC. The entire variable domain, with the rest obtained from reference TRBV18 and TRBJ2-5, is as follows: NAGVMQNPRHLVRRRGQEARLRCSPMKGHSHVYWYRQLPEEGLKFMVYLQKENIIDESGMPKERFSAEFPKEGPSILRIQQVVRGDSAAYFCASSPRGGETQYFGPGTRLLVL.

This clone showed up just once. The chain joins TRBV5-1 to TRBJ2-3; D possibly corresponds to TRBD2 (8 bases). Looked up from germline, CDR1 is SGHRS and CDR2 is YFSETQ. Trimming removed 0 bases from V and 9 bases from J, with 17 bases in between. The CDR3 is made up of 15 amino acids. Here the CDR3 DNA reads TGCGCCAGCAGCTTGGACGGGGGGGCGACAGGGACGCAGTATTTT. It yields the protein CASSLDGGATGTQYF.

This clone appeared a single time. At one end the junction does not follow the germline gene, possibly because of a read error. The chain joins TRBV5-1 to TRBJ2-1; D remains ambiguous. This CDR3 has 14 amino acids. Germline V gene lookup returns CDR1 SGHRS and CDR2 YFSETQ. The CDR3 spells CASSLMNSNNEQFF. The CDR3 nucleotides read TGCGCCAGCAGCTTGATGAACTCCAACAATGAGCAGTTCTTC. Together with reference TRBV5-1 and TRBJ2-1, the CDR3 gives the full variable domain: KAGVTQTPRYLIKTRGQQVTLSCSPISGHRSVSWYQQTPGQGLQFLFEYFSETQRNKGNFPGRFSGRQFSNSRSEMNVSTLELGDSALYLCASSLMNSNNEQFFGPGTRLTVL.

CDR3: CASSLVGTAVEQYF. In nucleotides, the CDR3 is TGTGCCAGCAGCTTAGTTGGCACAGCCGTGGAGCAGTACTTC. The gene calls are TRBV7-9 and TRBJ2-7; D is uncertain. V was trimmed by 1 base and J by 7 bases, leaving 14 bases between them. The CDR3 has 14 residues. Germline lookup yields CDR1 SEHNR and CDR2 FQNEAQ (reference sequence). Supplemented by reference TRBV7-9 and TRBJ2-7, the full variable domain reads DTGVSQNPRHKITKRGQNVTFRCDPISEHNRLYWYRQTLGQGPEFLTYFQNEAQLEKSRLLSDRFSAERPKGSFSTLEIQRTEQGDSAMYLCASSLVGTAVEQYFGPGTRLTVT.

The V call is TRBV19, the J call TRBJ2-3, with 8 nucleotides matching TRBD1. The J segment lost 2 bases and the V segment lost 0 bases, leaving 4 bases of the junction unmatched. Germline CDR1 is LNHDA and CDR2 is SQIVND (reference sequence). The CDR3 runs to 16 residues. The CDR3 DNA sequence: TGTGCCAGTAGTATAGAGGGACAGGAGGACACAGATACGCAGTATTTT. This codes for CASSIEGQEDTDTQYF.

In its sample, this clone was seen a few times. The rearrangement uses TRBV27 and TRBJ1-4, with 8 bases lining up with TRBD1. CDR1 MNHEY and CDR2 SMNVEV come from the germline V gene (reference sequence). CDR3 length equals 15 residues. With 6 bases clipped from V and 5 bases from J, the junction kept 8 bases outside the gene matches. DNA for the CDR3: TGTGCCAGCAGCCGACAGGGGCGGACGAATGAAAAACTGTTTTTT. As protein: CASSRQGRTNEKLFF.

The rearrangement joins TRBV7-8 to TRBJ1-6; D call uncertain. V gave up 3 bases and J gave up 9 bases, with 15 bases separating them. The CDR3 runs 15 residues. The V gene's germline CDR1 is SGHVS and CDR2 FQNEAQ. The CDR3 nucleotides are TGTGCCAGCAGCTTTAGCGGTCAGGACGGTTCACCCCTCCACTTT. This encodes CASSFSGQDGSPLHF. Using reference TRBV7-8 and TRBJ1-6 for the parts outside the CDR3, the full variable domain is GAGVSQSPRYKVAKRGQDVALRCDPISGHVSLFWYQQALGQGPEFLTYFQNEAQLDKSGLPSDRFFAERPEGSVSTLKIQRTQQEDSAVYLCASSFSGQDGSPLHFGNGTRLTVT.

The chain's CDR3 is CAWRGPTGSYNEQFF. DNA for the CDR3: TGTGCCTGGAGGGGCCCGACAGGGTCCTACAATGAGCAGTTCTTC. The genes are TRBV30 and TRBJ2-1, with TRBD1 identical over 7 bases. J lost 1 base, V lost 3 bases, and 6 bases had no gene match. The V gene's germline CDR1 is GTSNPN and CDR2 SVGIG (reference sequence). This CDR3 is 15 amino acids long.

The genes are TRBV19 and TRBJ1-3, with 7 bases fitting TRBD1. The J segment lost 0 bases and the V segment lost 5 bases, leaving 4 bases of the junction unmatched. Germline values: CDR1 LNHDA, CDR2 SQIVND (reference sequence). This CDR3 has 15 residues. Here the CDR3 reads CASSVRGFSGNTIYF. The CDR3 bases are TGTGCCAGTAGTGTCAGGGGGTTCTCTGGAAACACCATATATTTT.

The chain joins TRBV5-1 to TRBJ2-7, with a tentative D call TRBD2 (6 bases). Trimming shortened V by 2 bases and J by 1 base, and 7 bases separated the two germline ends. CDR1 is SGHRS, CDR2 YFSETQ, per germline. The CDR3 is 13 amino acids. CDR3 in DNA: TGCGCCAGCAGCTTCGGGGGATCCTACGAGCAGTACTTC. The encoded protein is CASSFGGSYEQYF.

The rearrangement joins TRBV6-5 to TRBJ1-2; D may be TRBD1 (5 bases). Trimming took 2 bases from V and 8 from J, leaving 12 bases between them. Germline V gene lookup returns CDR1 MNHEY and CDR2 SVGAGI. This CDR3 has 13 amino acids. This chain's CDR3 is CASSYGQGRGYTF. The CDR3 DNA follows: TGTGCCAGCAGTTACGGTCAGGGTCGCGGCTACACCTTC.

The chain joins TRBV6-5 to TRBJ1-1, with 7 positions matching TRBD1. Germline V gene sequence: CDR1 MNHEY, CDR2 SVGAGI. This CDR3 region has 12 residues. Trimming removed 4 bases from V and 9 bases from J; junction bases left unmatched: 5. CDR3 in DNA: TGTGCCAGCAGTTCCGAGACAGGGAAAGCTTTCTTT. It specifies CASSSETGKAFF.

This clone was counted between two and nine times. The CDR3, as DNA: TGTGCCAGCAGCCTTGCTACAGGCCACTCTGGAAACACCATATATTTT. Its protein is CASSLATGHSGNTIYF. This chain links TRBV3-1 (or the pseudogene TRBV3-2) with TRBJ1-3; D may be TRBD1 (5 bases). Trimming removed 4 bases from V and 0 bases from J, with 13 bases in between. This CDR3 comprises 16 residues. CDR1 LGHDT and CDR2 YNNKEL come from the germline V gene (reference sequence).

The CDR3 sequence: CASSDGSYNSPLHF. The CDR3 DNA reads as TGTGCCAGCAGTGACGGCTCCTATAATTCACCCCTCCACTTT. The J gene is TRBJ1-6, the V gene TRBV2; no definite D call. V lost 3 bases and J 0 bases, leaving 3 bases between the germline ends. The CDR3 consists of 14 residues. Per the germline V gene, CDR1 is SNHLY and CDR2 is FYNNEI. Drawing the rest from reference TRBV2 and TRBJ1-6, the complete variable domain is EPEVTQTPSHQVTQMGQEVILRCVPISNHLYFYWYRQILGQKVEFLVSFYNNEISEKSEIFDDQFSVERPDGSNFTLKIRSTKLEDSAMYFCASSDGSYNSPLHFGNGTRLTVT.

This clone was picked up one time. The chain employs TRBV9 and TRBJ2-5; 8 positions agree with TRBD2. Germline loops: CDR1 SGDLS, CDR2 YYNGEE. This CDR3 region has 16 residues. The trim removed 0 bases at V and 1 base at J, leaving 5 bases unmatched. The CDR3 nucleotides read TGTGCCAGCAGCGTAGGGGTAGCGGGGTCCCAAGAGACCCAGTACTTC. Encoded protein: CASSVGVAGSQETQYF.